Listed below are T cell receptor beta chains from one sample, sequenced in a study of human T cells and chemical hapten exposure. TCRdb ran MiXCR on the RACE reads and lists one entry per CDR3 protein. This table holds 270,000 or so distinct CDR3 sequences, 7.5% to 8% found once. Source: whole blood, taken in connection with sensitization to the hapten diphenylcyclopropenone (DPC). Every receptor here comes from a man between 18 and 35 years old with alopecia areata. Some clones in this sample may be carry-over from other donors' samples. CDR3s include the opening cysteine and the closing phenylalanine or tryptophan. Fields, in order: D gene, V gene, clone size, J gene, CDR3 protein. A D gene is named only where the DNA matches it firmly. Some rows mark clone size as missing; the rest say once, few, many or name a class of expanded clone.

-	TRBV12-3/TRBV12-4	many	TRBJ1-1	CASSLTRDGEAFF
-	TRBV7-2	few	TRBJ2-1	CASSPRPPYNEQFF
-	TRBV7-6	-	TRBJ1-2	CASSLARGHLRGNYGYTF
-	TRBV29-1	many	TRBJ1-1	CSVGRNTEAFF
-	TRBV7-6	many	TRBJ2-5	CASRALSETQYF
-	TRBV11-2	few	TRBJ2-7	CASSSLLGRHYEQYF
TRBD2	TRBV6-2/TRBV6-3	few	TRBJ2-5	CASSQRGGQETQYF
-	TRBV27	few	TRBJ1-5	CASSSSMYNQPQHF
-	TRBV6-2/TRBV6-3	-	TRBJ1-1	CASSPRKNTEAFF
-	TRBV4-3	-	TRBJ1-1	CASSQDSGWNTEAFF
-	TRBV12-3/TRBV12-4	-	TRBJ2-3	CASSFFPDSAQYF